The rows below give T cell receptor beta chains drawn from one sample of a study of CD8 T cells in Susac syndrome. From the immunoSEQ multiplex PCR reads, TCRdb called clonotypes with MiXCR, one entry per CDR3 protein. Among 200,000 to 300,000 distinct CDR3 sequences, almost 97% were seen once, and the ten largest hold about 0.1%. Sequencing input: CD4+ T cells from PBMCs. The receptors were gathered from a human donor with Susac syndrome. Each CDR3 is given with its conserved first and last residue. D genes are given only for firm matches. Clone size is stated in some rows and not others, as once, few, many or a class when expanded.

V: TRBV18
J: TRBJ2-7
D: NA
size: NA
DNA: TGTGCCAGCTCACCACCGGGCAGGGGTTCCTACGAGCAGTACTTC
CDR3: CASSPPGRGSYEQYF

V: TRBV7-9
J: TRBJ2-7
D: NA
size: NA
DNA: TGTGCCAGCAGTCTAGAAGCGTTCTCCTACGAGCAGTACTTC
CDR3: CASSLEAFSYEQYF

V: TRBV4-1
J: TRBJ2-1
D: NA
size: NA
DNA: TGCGCCAGCAGCCAAGGGCTAGCGTCAGACAATGAGCAGTTCTTC
CDR3: CASSQGLASDNEQFF

V: TRBV15
J: TRBJ1-4
D: NA
size: NA
DNA: TGTGCCACCAGCAGAAAAATTCCGGACAGCTCTGCAACTAATGAAAAACTGTTTTTT
CDR3: CATSRKIPDSSATNEKLFF

V: TRBV25-1
J: TRBJ2-5
D: NA
size: NA
DNA: TGTGCCAGCAGAGAGGAACAGCACCTTGGCCGGTACCAAGAGACCCAGTACTTC
CDR3: CASREEQHLGRYQETQYF

V: TRBV5-6
J: TRBJ1-1
D: NA
size: NA
DNA: TGTGCCAGCATAAAAGGGAACACTGAAGCTTTCTTT
CDR3: CASIKGNTEAFF

V: TRBV29-1
J: TRBJ1-5
D: NA
size: NA
DNA: TGCAGCGTTGGGGCTGGGGTCGGGCAGCCCCAGCATTTT
CDR3: CSVGAGVGQPQHF

V: TRBV7-9
J: TRBJ2-7
D: TRBD2
size: NA
DNA: TGTGCCAGCAGCCGCCCACTAGCGAACCTTTCCTACGAGCAGTACTTC
CDR3: CASSRPLANLSYEQYF

V: TRBV4-1
J: TRBJ1-2
D: TRBD1
size: NA
DNA: TGCGCCAGCAGCCAATCGGACAGGGGGCGAAAGGGCTACACCTTC
CDR3: CASSQSDRGRKGYTF

V: TRBV7-6
J: TRBJ2-3
D: NA
size: NA
DNA: TGTGCCAGCAGCCCCCGGTGGGTTGGCACAGATACGCAGTATTTT
CDR3: CASSPRWVGTDTQYF

V: TRBV7-2
J: TRBJ1-2
D: NA
size: NA
DNA: TGTGCCAGCAGCCCAAGGGGGGCTCGGGGCTACACCTTC
CDR3: CASSPRGARGYTF

V: TRBV7-9
J: TRBJ1-1
D: NA
size: NA
DNA: TGTGCCAGCAGCTTAGGGACAGTGAATGAAGCTTTCTTT
CDR3: CASSLGTVNEAFF

V: TRBV4-2
J: TRBJ2-1
D: NA
size: NA
DNA: TGTGCCAGCAGCCAAGAGATGCGCGCAGCTAACAATGAGCAGTTCTTC
CDR3: CASSQEMRAANNEQFF

V: TRBV27
J: TRBJ1-1
D: TRBD1
size: NA
DNA: TGTGCCAGCAGGGGACAGGGGGCGAACACTGAAGCTTTCTTT
CDR3: CASRGQGANTEAFF

V: TRBV3-1
J: TRBJ1-1
D: TRBD1
size: NA
DNA: TGTGCCAGCAGCCAAGCAGGGGGTGATACTGAAGCTTTCTTT
CDR3: CASSQAGGDTEAFF

V: TRBV12-3/TRBV12-4
J: TRBJ1-1
D: NA
size: once
DNA: TGTGCCAGCAGTACGCCGCCTCAGCGAGGCACTGAAGCTTTCTTT
CDR3: CASSTPPQRGTEAFF

V: TRBV7-3
J: TRBJ1-2
D: NA
size: NA
DNA: TGTGCCAGCAGCTTAGTCTGGGATCGGGCCTATGGCTACACCTTC
CDR3: CASSLVWDRAYGYTF

V: TRBV5-1
J: TRBJ2-2
D: NA
size: NA
DNA: TGCGCCAGCAGCTTGGGGCCAAATCTCGCGAACACCGGGGAGCTGTTTTTT
CDR3: CASSLGPNLANTGELFF

V: TRBV10-3
J: TRBJ2-7
D: NA
size: NA
DNA: TGTGCCATCAGTGACTTACAGATCTCCCACTTC
CDR3: CAISDLQISHF

V: TRBV20-1
J: TRBJ2-5
D: NA
size: once
DNA: TGCAGTGCTAGAACCTCGCGGTTGGCGACTCAAGAGACCCAGTACTTC
CDR3: CSARTSRLATQETQYF

V: TRBV29-1
J: TRBJ2-7
D: NA
size: NA
DNA: TGCAGCGCCGCTTTGGCTACCTCCTACGAGCAGTACTTC
CDR3: CSAALATSYEQYF

V: TRBV5-1
J: TRBJ1-5
D: NA
size: NA
DNA: TGCGCCAGCAGCTTGGACGGTTGGCCCCAGCATTTT
CDR3: CASSLDGWPQHF

V: TRBV20-1
J: TRBJ1-2
D: NA
size: NA
DNA: TGCAGTGCTAGGGAGACGGGGGAAGGTGGCTACACCTTC
CDR3: CSARETGEGGYTF

V: TRBV6-6
J: TRBJ1-1
D: NA
size: NA
DNA: TGTGCCAGCAGTTACTTGGGCCCTACGGGCACTGAAGCTTTCTTT
CDR3: CASSYLGPTGTEAFF

V: TRBV28
J: TRBJ2-3
D: TRBD2
size: NA
DNA: TGTGCCAGCAGTCCCCCAGCGGGAAACACAGATACGCAGTATTTT
CDR3: CASSPPAGNTDTQYF

V: TRBV3-1
J: TRBJ1-2
D: NA
size: NA
DNA: TGTGCCAGCAGCCATTCACCCGTTCTTGGCTACACCTTC
CDR3: CASSHSPVLGYTF

V: TRBV23-1
J: TRBJ2-7
D: NA
size: NA
DNA: TGCGCCAGCAGTCGCTCTAGATACGCGGGATGGGGCTACACATCCTACGAGCAGTACTTC
CDR3: CASSRSRYAGWGYTSYEQYF

V: TRBV28
J: TRBJ2-5
D: NA
size: once
DNA: TGTGCCAGCAGCAGGGTCGGAATCCAAGAGACCCAGTACTTC
CDR3: CASSRVGIQETQYF

V: TRBV29-1
J: TRBJ2-1
D: TRBD2
size: NA
DNA: TGCAGCGTCCACCATCCGGGACTAGCCGACTACAATGAGCAGTTCTTC
CDR3: CSVHHPGLADYNEQFF

V: TRBV6-1
J: TRBJ2-3
D: TRBD2
size: NA
DNA: TGTGCCAGCAGCCGACTAGCGGGAGGGCCAGCAGATACGCAGTATTTT
CDR3: CASSRLAGGPADTQYF

V: TRBV20-1
J: TRBJ2-7
D: NA
size: once
DNA: TGCAGTGCTGGACGGGACACCAACTACGAGCAGTACTTC
CDR3: CSAGRDTNYEQYF

V: TRBV3-1
J: TRBJ2-1
D: TRBD2
size: NA
DNA: TGTGCCAGCAGCCTGGGACTAGCGGAACACAATGAGCAGTTCTTC
CDR3: CASSLGLAEHNEQFF

V: TRBV27
J: TRBJ2-7
D: NA
size: once
DNA: TGTGCCAGCAGTCCCCAGGGTTTTAAGCAGTACTTC
CDR3: CASSPQGFKQYF

V: TRBV11-2
J: TRBJ2-7
D: NA
size: few
DNA: TGTGCCAGCAGTCCCGGGGGCGAGCAGTACTTC
CDR3: CASSPGGEQYF

V: TRBV7-7
J: TRBJ2-5
D: NA
size: NA
DNA: TGTGCTAGCAGCCAGGGTCCGGACCCTCAAGAGACCCAGTACTTC
CDR3: CASSQGPDPQETQYF

V: TRBV20-1
J: TRBJ1-4
D: NA
size: NA
DNA: TGCAGTGCTTCCCGAGGGGCGGCAGATGAAAAACTGTTTTTT
CDR3: CSASRGAADEKLFF

V: TRBV29-1
J: TRBJ1-5
D: TRBD1
size: NA
DNA: TGCAGCGTCCAAGACAGGGGGAGTCATCAGCCCCAGCATTTT
CDR3: CSVQDRGSHQPQHF

V: TRBV29-1
J: TRBJ1-3
D: NA
size: NA
DNA: TGCAGCGTTGGCTCCCCAGGAAACACCATATATTTT
CDR3: CSVGSPGNTIYF

V: TRBV6-5
J: TRBJ1-5
D: NA
size: NA
DNA: TGTGCCAGCGGGGCCCACGACCAGCCCCAGCATTTT
CDR3: CASGAHDQPQHF

V: TRBV28
J: TRBJ2-4
D: NA
size: NA
DNA: TGTGCCAGCAGTAAGGACGTGGGAGCCAAAAACATTCAGTACTTC
CDR3: CASSKDVGAKNIQYF

V: TRBV20-1
J: TRBJ2-5
D: TRBD2
size: NA
DNA: TGCAGTGCTAGATGGCTAGCGGGGAGTCGGACCCAGTACTTC
CDR3: CSARWLAGSRTQYF

V: TRBV19
J: TRBJ2-1
D: TRBD2
size: once
DNA: TGTGCCAGTAGTACCTCACTAGCGAGTATGGGTGAGCAGTTCTTC
CDR3: CASSTSLASMGEQFF

V: TRBV29-1
J: TRBJ1-2
D: NA
size: NA
DNA: TGCAGCGTTGTCTATTACGGCTACGGCTACACCTTC
CDR3: CSVVYYGYGYTF

V: TRBV5-1
J: TRBJ2-7
D: NA
size: NA
DNA: TGCGCCAGCAGCTTGGGAATGCGGGCCGAGCAGTACTTC
CDR3: CASSLGMRAEQYF